A single sample is the source of the 3 T cell receptor beta chains below, sequenced in a study of OX40 agonist ivuxolimab in advanced cancers. Method: immunoSEQ multiplex PCR; TCRdb's copy keeps in-frame clones and lacks some. This table has around 27,000 clones, just over 90% appearing once. The sample was CD4+ or CD8+ T cells sorted from blood, taken in a trial of the OX40 agonist ivuxolimab. All receptors come from an adult with an advanced solid tumor such as melanoma, head and neck, liver or kidney cancer.

This clone was detected a few times. V gene TRBV19 combines with J gene TRBJ1-1; D not certain. Deletions cut 1 base from V and 6 bases from J, with 9 bases between. Per germline, CDR1 LNHDA and CDR2 SQIVND (reference sequence). The CDR3 runs 13 residues. The CDR3, as DNA: TGTGCCAGTAGTATAGTCGCGACGTCTGAAGCTTTCTTT. Residues: CASSIVATSEAFF.

The chain has TRBV19 and TRBJ2-1; 8 bases are shared with TRBD1. With V trimmed by 1 base and J by 6 bases, 11 bases remained unmatched. The CDR3 covers 17 residues. Germline CDR1 LNHDA, CDR2 SQIVND (reference sequence). As DNA, the CDR3 is TGTGCCAGTAGTATAGGCTTGGTTCGGACAGGGCTCAATGAGCAGTTCTTC. Protein sequence: CASSIGLVRTGLNEQFF.

V gene TRBV6-1 combines with J gene TRBJ2-7; 11 bases fit TRBD2. The length of the CDR3 is 16 residues. V shed 4 bases and J 5 bases; nucleotides not matched to a gene: 10. CDR1 is MNHNS and CDR2 is SASEGT in the germline V gene. CDR3 sequence reads: CASSATVLAGENEQYF. The CDR3 DNA reads TGTGCCAGCAGTGCCACCGTACTAGCGGGAGAGAACGAGCAGTACTTC.